This T cell receptor beta chain derives from a study of blood T cell repertoires in COVID-19 (dated by TCRdb to between 2020 and 2021). In the study overall: Samples from collaborators originated in the United States, Italy and Spain and spanned both the acute and convalescent phases of COVID-19. The repertoires were made available in a free public database intended to serve as a resource for research on the immune response to SARS-CoV-2. The sample metadata nearly always contained a de-identified subject ID, COVID-19 status, age in years and sex. Deeply sampled blood TCRbeta repertoires from subjects exposed to, actively infected with, or recovered from COVID-19 were included in the dataset. HLA class I and class II types, where available, came from metadata supplied by the sample provider rather than from assay-based typing. The material from the prospective study consisted of cDNA or gDNA derived from T cells, B-cell-depleted T cells, or PBMCs. Samples came from the ongoing ImmuneRACE study (first 160 participants) plus 1,254 subjects from 6 global collaborators. Results the study describes overall, beyond this receptor: Clinical and demographic metadata were provided uncurated, with the amount varying by source and participant.

The immunoSEQ Assay, a bias-controlled multiplex PCR, was used to amplify TCRbeta CDR3 regions from genomic DNA. Concerning the study's data processing: The number of nucleated cells in each sample was estimated by amplification of reference gene primers within the assay. Sequence reads were collapsed and filtered to measure the absolute abundance of every unique TCRbeta CDR3 rearrangement. Productive Simpson clonality was computed per sample as the square root of Simpson's diversity index over productive rearrangements. Held by TCRdb, this immuneACCESS table contains in-frame sequences only and omits some clones. Under half of the omission traces to an unresolved V gene where checked; the cause of the rest is unknown. The V and J calls and clone size were taken over from that table, and D and trimming were inferred from the DNA. The table for this sample lists under 150,000 clones; roughly 81% of them were counted only once. 3.4% of the sample comes from the top ten.

Collaborating institutions collected whole blood in K2EDTA tubes following their own protocols. For TCRbeta analysis, collaborator samples were shipped as frozen whole blood, as isolated PBMCs, or as DNA extracted from either sample type. V is clipped by 0 bases and J by 5 bases, and the sequence between their germline boundaries is 12 bases long. From its cysteine to its phenylalanine, the CDR3 spans 14 amino acids. Of the read, only the CDR3 DNA is kept; its 42 bases are in frame from base 1. The germline V gene specifies SGDLS as CDR1 and YYNGEE as CDR2. Many counts were recorded for this clone. Its antigen specificity is not known. The sample holds no much larger clone one base away, and base qualities are not on file.

This chain is built from TRBV9 and TRBJ2-7; TRBD2 is a weak D gene call, 5 bases matching. The TCR originated in a man aged 35 to 55 with acute or convalescent COVID-19. The specimen sequenced was peripheral blood. The nucleotide sequence is given as TGTGCCAGCAGCGTAGAACTAGGAGTGGACGAGCAGTACTTC. Its translation is CASSVELGVDEQYF.